The rows below give T cell receptor beta chains drawn from one sample of a study of cytomegalovirus exposure and HLA in healthy donors. Sequenced by immunoSEQ multiplex PCR; TCRdb stores in-frame clones only, minus some. The sample consists of around 150,000 clones, around 75% of them appearing once. The sample comprised PBMCs. The receptors were gathered from a man aged 60 to 75 in good health and CMV-seronegative. CDR3s include the opening cysteine and the closing phenylalanine or tryptophan. The order of the fields is V gene, D gene, J gene, CDR3 length, clone size, CDR3 protein, CDR3 DNA. The D gene is left open where the match is weak. Clone size is stated in some rows and not others, as once, few, many or a class when expanded.

V gene: TRBV7-9; D gene: -; J gene: TRBJ2-7; CDR3 length: 17; clone size: -; CDR3 protein: CSSSTGQRFGGLRREYF; CDR3 DNA: TGTTCCAGCAGCACGGGACAGAGGTTCGGCGGGTTGAGGAGGGAGTACTTC
V gene: TRBV27; D gene: -; J gene: TRBJ1-3; CDR3 length: 13; clone size: -; CDR3 protein: CASSLNGGNTIYF; CDR3 DNA: TGTGCCAGCAGTTTAAACGGGGGTAACACCATATATTTT
V gene: TRBV5-1; D gene: -; J gene: TRBJ1-2; CDR3 length: 16; clone size: -; CDR3 protein: CASSRTAGGDNYGYTF; CDR3 DNA: TGCGCCAGCAGCCGAACAGCCGGGGGGGATAACTATGGCTACACCTTC
V gene: TRBV4-3; D gene: -; J gene: TRBJ2-7; CDR3 length: 15; clone size: -; CDR3 protein: CASSQGLGAHGEQYF; CDR3 DNA: TGCGCCAGCAGCCAAGGCCTGGGGGCGCATGGCGAGCAGTACTTC
V gene: TRBV5-4; D gene: TRBD1; J gene: TRBJ1-2; CDR3 length: 14; clone size: -; CDR3 protein: CASSQDRGLYGYTF; CDR3 DNA: TGTGCCAGCAGCCAGGACAGGGGGCTCTATGGCTACACCTTC
V gene: TRBV4-2; D gene: -; J gene: TRBJ1-1; CDR3 length: 14; clone size: -; CDR3 protein: CASSQSGRNTEAFF; CDR3 DNA: TGTGCCAGCAGCCAGAGCGGGAGGAACACTGAAGCTTTCTTT
V gene: TRBV4-1; D gene: TRBD1; J gene: TRBJ1-5; CDR3 length: 17; clone size: -; CDR3 protein: CASSQDGTGGGWQPQHF; CDR3 DNA: TGCGCCAGCAGCCAAGATGGTACAGGGGGTGGGTGGCAGCCCCAGCATTTT
V gene: TRBV19; D gene: TRBD2; J gene: TRBJ2-3; CDR3 length: 16; clone size: -; CDR3 protein: CASGGGTSTGTDTQYF; CDR3 DNA: TGTGCCAGTGGAGGGGGGACTAGTACAGGCACAGATACGCAGTATTTT
V gene: TRBV10-3; D gene: TRBD2; J gene: TRBJ2-5; CDR3 length: 15; clone size: -; CDR3 protein: CAISPGLGPQETQYF; CDR3 DNA: TGTGCCATCAGTCCGGGACTAGGTCCCCAAGAGACCCAGTACTTC
V gene: TRBV7-9; D gene: -; J gene: TRBJ2-5; CDR3 length: 16; clone size: -; CDR3 protein: CASSWGRAGSRETQYF; CDR3 DNA: TGTGCCAGCAGCTGGGGTCGGGCAGGGTCTAGGGAGACCCAGTACTTC
V gene: TRBV4-1; D gene: TRBD1; J gene: TRBJ1-5; CDR3 length: 19; clone size: few; CDR3 protein: CASSQIPGQGRGSNQPQHF; CDR3 DNA: TGCGCCAGCAGCCAAATACCGGGACAGGGGAGGGGTAGCAATCAGCCCCAGCATTTT
V gene: TRBV19; D gene: -; J gene: TRBJ2-1; CDR3 length: 22; clone size: -; CDR3 protein: CASSIRHGNRRLGWGDSNEQFF; CDR3 DNA: TGTGCCAGTAGTATTCGCCACGGAAATCGTCGCCTCGGTTGGGGGGATAGCAATGAGCAGTTCTTC
V gene: TRBV15; D gene: TRBD2; J gene: TRBJ2-1; CDR3 length: 19; clone size: -; CDR3 protein: CATSRGTSRAGGPYNEQFF; CDR3 DNA: TGTGCCACCAGCAGAGGTACCTCTAGAGCGGGAGGGCCCTACAATGAGCAGTTCTTC
V gene: TRBV29-1; D gene: -; J gene: TRBJ2-5; CDR3 length: 13; clone size: once; CDR3 protein: CSVRPLREATQYF; CDR3 DNA: TGCAGCGTTAGACCGCTAAGGGAGGCGACCCAGTACTTC
V gene: TRBV7-9; D gene: TRBD1; J gene: TRBJ1-1; CDR3 length: 15; clone size: -; CDR3 protein: CASSFGTGMNTEAFF; CDR3 DNA: TGTGCCAGCAGCTTTGGGACAGGGATGAACACTGAAGCTTTCTTT
V gene: TRBV6-5; D gene: -; J gene: TRBJ1-2; CDR3 length: 12; clone size: once; CDR3 protein: CASSRGDYGYTF; CDR3 DNA: TGTGCCAGCAGCCGCGGCGACTATGGCTACACCTTC
V gene: TRBV11-2; D gene: -; J gene: TRBJ2-7; CDR3 length: 13; clone size: -; CDR3 protein: CASSLHQGYEQYF; CDR3 DNA: TGTGCCAGCAGCTTACATCAGGGCTACGAGCAGTACTTC
V gene: TRBV19; D gene: -; J gene: TRBJ2-1; CDR3 length: 14; clone size: -; CDR3 protein: CASSRDSSYNEQFF; CDR3 DNA: TGTGCCAGTAGTCGGGACTCTTCCTACAATGAGCAGTTCTTC
V gene: TRBV4-2; D gene: TRBD2; J gene: TRBJ2-1; CDR3 length: 18; clone size: -; CDR3 protein: CASSQDGSGGSSYNEQFF; CDR3 DNA: TGTGCCAGCAGCCAAGATGGTAGCGGGGGAAGCTCCTACAATGAGCAGTTCTTC
V gene: TRBV23-1; D gene: -; J gene: TRBJ2-7; CDR3 length: 19; clone size: once; CDR3 protein: CASSQSNRTGWNTDYEQYF; CDR3 DNA: TGCGCCAGCAGTCAATCGAATAGAACGGGGTGGAACACCGACTACGAGCAGTACTTC
V gene: TRBV5-5; D gene: TRBD1; J gene: TRBJ1-2; CDR3 length: 15; clone size: -; CDR3 protein: CASSLNSDREYGYTF; CDR3 DNA: TGTGCCAGCAGCTTAAATTCCGACAGGGAGTATGGCTACACCTTC
V gene: TRBV19; D gene: -; J gene: TRBJ2-1; CDR3 length: 17; clone size: -; CDR3 protein: CASSMASVEISYNEQFF; CDR3 DNA: TGTGCCAGTAGTATGGCCAGCGTCGAGATTTCCTACAATGAGCAGTTCTTC
V gene: TRBV7-8; D gene: -; J gene: TRBJ2-5; CDR3 length: 14; clone size: few; CDR3 protein: CASSGEGVQETQYF; CDR3 DNA: TGTGCCAGCAGCGGAGAGGGGGTCCAAGAGACCCAGTACTTC
V gene: TRBV13; D gene: -; J gene: TRBJ1-1; CDR3 length: 15; clone size: few; CDR3 protein: CASSLEPGRNTEAFF; CDR3 DNA: TGTGCCAGCAGCTTAGAGCCGGGAAGGAACACTGAAGCTTTCTTT
V gene: TRBV5-1; D gene: TRBD2; J gene: TRBJ2-1; CDR3 length: 16; clone size: -; CDR3 protein: CASSGLAGGIDNEQFF; CDR3 DNA: TGCGCCAGTTCAGGACTAGCGGGAGGGATTGACAATGAGCAGTTCTTC
V gene: TRBV19; D gene: TRBD1; J gene: TRBJ2-1; CDR3 length: 13; clone size: once; CDR3 protein: CASNLTGLYGQFF; CDR3 DNA: TGTGCCAGTAATCTGACAGGGTTATATGGGCAGTTCTTC
V gene: TRBV28; D gene: -; J gene: TRBJ2-3; CDR3 length: 15; clone size: -; CDR3 protein: CASSGLGRNTDTQYF; CDR3 DNA: TGTGCCAGCAGCGGGTTGGGGAGGAACACAGATACGCAGTATTTT
V gene: TRBV30; D gene: -; J gene: TRBJ1-6; CDR3 length: 15; clone size: -; CDR3 protein: CAWSVTTGVSSPLHF; CDR3 DNA: TGTGCCTGGAGTGTAACGACGGGAGTGAGTTCACCCCTCCACTTT
V gene: TRBV9; D gene: -; J gene: TRBJ1-4; CDR3 length: 15; clone size: -; CDR3 protein: CASSVAGRDKEKLFF; CDR3 DNA: TGTGCCAGCAGCGTAGCGGGCAGGGATAAGGAAAAACTGTTTTTT
V gene: TRBV14; D gene: -; J gene: TRBJ2-7; CDR3 length: 14; clone size: -; CDR3 protein: CASSPRLLPNEQYF; CDR3 DNA: TGTGCCAGCAGCCCGCGACTACTACCTAACGAGCAGTACTTC
V gene: TRBV5-4; D gene: -; J gene: TRBJ2-5; CDR3 length: 14; clone size: few; CDR3 protein: CASSLDGGLVAQYF; CDR3 DNA: TGTGCCAGCAGCTTGGATGGAGGGTTGGTGGCCCAGTACTTC
V gene: TRBV5-6; D gene: -; J gene: TRBJ1-1; CDR3 length: 11; clone size: -; CDR3 protein: CASRSTGEAFF; CDR3 DNA: TGTGCCAGCAGGTCGACAGGTGAAGCTTTCTTT
V gene: TRBV6-5; D gene: -; J gene: TRBJ1-4; CDR3 length: 14; clone size: once; CDR3 protein: CASSYSLENEKLFF; CDR3 DNA: TGTGCCAGCAGTTACAGCCTGGAGAATGAAAAACTGTTTTTT
V gene: TRBV29-1; D gene: TRBD2; J gene: TRBJ2-5; CDR3 length: 17; clone size: -; CDR3 protein: CSVIPGTSGSYQETQYF; CDR3 DNA: TGCAGCGTGATCCCCGGGACTAGCGGGAGTTATCAAGAGACCCAGTACTTC
V gene: TRBV7-7; D gene: -; J gene: TRBJ2-7; CDR3 length: 13; clone size: -; CDR3 protein: CASSLTGTGEQYF; CDR3 DNA: TGTGCCAGCAGCTTAACAGGGACGGGCGAGCAGTACTTC
V gene: TRBV5-1; D gene: TRBD2; J gene: TRBJ2-2; CDR3 length: 17; clone size: -; CDR3 protein: CASSILPSGSSTGELFF; CDR3 DNA: TGCGCCAGCAGCATCCTCCCTAGCGGGAGTAGTACCGGGGAGCTGTTTTTT
V gene: TRBV28; D gene: -; J gene: TRBJ1-5; CDR3 length: 16; clone size: once; CDR3 protein: CASSFGFEIINQPQHF; CDR3 DNA: TGTGCCAGCAGTTTCGGGTTTGAAATAATAAATCAGCCCCAGCATTTT